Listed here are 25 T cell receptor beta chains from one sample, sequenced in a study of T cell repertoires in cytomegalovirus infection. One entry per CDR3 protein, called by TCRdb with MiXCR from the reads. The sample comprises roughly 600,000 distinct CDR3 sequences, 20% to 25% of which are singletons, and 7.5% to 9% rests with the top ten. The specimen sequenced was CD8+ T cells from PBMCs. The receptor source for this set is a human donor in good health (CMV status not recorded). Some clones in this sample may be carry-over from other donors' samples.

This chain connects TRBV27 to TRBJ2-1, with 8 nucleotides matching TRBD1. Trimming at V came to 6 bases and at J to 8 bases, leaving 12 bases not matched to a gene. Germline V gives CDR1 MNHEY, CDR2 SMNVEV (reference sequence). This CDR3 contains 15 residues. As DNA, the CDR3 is TGTGCCAGCAGCCTTTTTCAGGGGGCGAAGGATGAGCAGTTCTTC. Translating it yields CASSLFQGAKDEQFF.

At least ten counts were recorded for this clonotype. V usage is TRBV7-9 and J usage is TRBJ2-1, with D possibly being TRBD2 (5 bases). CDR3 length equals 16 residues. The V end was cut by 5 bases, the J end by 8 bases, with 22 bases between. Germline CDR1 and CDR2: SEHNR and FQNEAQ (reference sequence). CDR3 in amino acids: CASSPKRSTPQDEQFF. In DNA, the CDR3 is TGTGCCAGCAGCCCAAAGCGGAGTACACCTCAGGATGAGCAGTTCTTC.

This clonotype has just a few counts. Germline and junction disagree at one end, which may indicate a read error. For the CDR3, the DNA is TGTGCTAGCAGCTTAGCGGCTAGCGGGGTCTACGAGCAGTACTTC. Its protein is CASSLAASGVYEQYF. The chain links TRBV7-7 to TRBJ2-7; TRBD2 matches at 9 bases. This CDR3 is 15 amino acids long. The germline gives CDR1 SSHAT, CDR2 FNYEAQ (reference sequence). The variable domain in full, completed from reference TRBV7-7 and TRBJ2-7, reads GAGVSQSPRYKVTKRGQDVTLRCDPISSHATLYWYQQALGQGPEFLTYFNYEAQPDKSGLPSDRFSAERPEGSISTLTIQRTEQRDSAMYRCASSLAASGVYEQYFGPGTRLTVT.

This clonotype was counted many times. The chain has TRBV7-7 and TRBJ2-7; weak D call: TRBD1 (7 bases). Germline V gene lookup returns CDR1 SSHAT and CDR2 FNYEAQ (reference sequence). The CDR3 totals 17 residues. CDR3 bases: TGTGCTAGCAGCTCCCCGGGAGCCGGGACAAGGGGGCAAGAGCAGTACGTC. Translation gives CASSSPGAGTRGQEQYV.

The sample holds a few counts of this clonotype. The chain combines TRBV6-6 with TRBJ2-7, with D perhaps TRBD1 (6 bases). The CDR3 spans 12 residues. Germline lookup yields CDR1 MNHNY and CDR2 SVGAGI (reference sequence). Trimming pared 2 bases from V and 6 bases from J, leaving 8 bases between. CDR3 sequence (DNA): TGTGCCAGCAGTTACCCACAGGGCGAGCAGTACGTC. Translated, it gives CASSYPQGEQYV.

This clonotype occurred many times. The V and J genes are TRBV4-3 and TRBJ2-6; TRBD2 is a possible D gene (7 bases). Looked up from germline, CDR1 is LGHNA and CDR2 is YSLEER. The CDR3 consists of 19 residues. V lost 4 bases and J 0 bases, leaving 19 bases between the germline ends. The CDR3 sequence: CASSPERAGAHSGANVLTF. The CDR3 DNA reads TGCGCCAGCAGCCCCGAAAGGGCGGGGGCCCACTCTGGGGCCAACGTCCTGACTTTC.

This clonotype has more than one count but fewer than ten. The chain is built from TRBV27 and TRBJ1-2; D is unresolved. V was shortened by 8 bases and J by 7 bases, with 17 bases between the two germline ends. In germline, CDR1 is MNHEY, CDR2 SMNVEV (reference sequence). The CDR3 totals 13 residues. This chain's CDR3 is CASSQGSSGGYTF. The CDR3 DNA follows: TGTGCCAGCTCCCAAGGGTCCAGCGGTGGCTACACCTTC.

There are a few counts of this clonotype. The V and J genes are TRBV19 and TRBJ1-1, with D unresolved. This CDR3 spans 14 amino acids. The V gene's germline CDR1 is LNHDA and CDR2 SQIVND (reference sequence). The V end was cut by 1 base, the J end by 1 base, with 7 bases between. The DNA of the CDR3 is TGTGCCAGTAGTATAGCATGGCCGAACACTGAAGCTTTCTTT. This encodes CASSIAWPNTEAFF.

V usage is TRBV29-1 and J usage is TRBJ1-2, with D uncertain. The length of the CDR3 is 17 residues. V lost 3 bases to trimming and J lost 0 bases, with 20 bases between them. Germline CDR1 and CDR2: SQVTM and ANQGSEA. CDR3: CSVDLGLRGPANYGYTF. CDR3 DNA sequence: TGCAGCGTTGATTTGGGTCTTCGAGGACCAGCTAACTATGGCTACACCTTC.

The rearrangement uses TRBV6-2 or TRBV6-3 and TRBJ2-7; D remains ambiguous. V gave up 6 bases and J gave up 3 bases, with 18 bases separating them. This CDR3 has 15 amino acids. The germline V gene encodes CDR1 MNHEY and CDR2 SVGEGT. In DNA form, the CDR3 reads TGTGCCAGCAGCCCTGAACTCCGTATGCACTACGAGCAGTACGTC. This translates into CASSPELRMHYEQYV.

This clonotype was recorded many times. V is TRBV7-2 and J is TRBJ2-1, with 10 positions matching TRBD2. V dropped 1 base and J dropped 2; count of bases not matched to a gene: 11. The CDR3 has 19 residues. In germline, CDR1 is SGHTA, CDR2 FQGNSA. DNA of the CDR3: TGTGCCAGCAGCTTAGGATTCCTAGCGGGGGATGGACCCTACAATGAGCAGTTCTTC. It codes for CASSLGFLAGDGPYNEQFF.

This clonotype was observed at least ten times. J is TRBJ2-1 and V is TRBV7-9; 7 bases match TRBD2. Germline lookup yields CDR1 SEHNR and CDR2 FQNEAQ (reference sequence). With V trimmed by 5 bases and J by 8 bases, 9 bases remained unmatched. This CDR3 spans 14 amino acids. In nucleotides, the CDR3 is TGTGCCAGCAGCACTCCCGGGAGGACCCATGAGCAGTTCTTC. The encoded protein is CASSTPGRTHEQFF. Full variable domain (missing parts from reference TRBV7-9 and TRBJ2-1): DTGVSQNPRHKITKRGQNVTFRCDPISEHNRLYWYRQTLGQGPEFLTYFQNEAQLEKSRLLSDRFSAERPKGSFSTLEIQRTEQGDSAMYLCASSTPGRTHEQFFGPGTRLTVL.

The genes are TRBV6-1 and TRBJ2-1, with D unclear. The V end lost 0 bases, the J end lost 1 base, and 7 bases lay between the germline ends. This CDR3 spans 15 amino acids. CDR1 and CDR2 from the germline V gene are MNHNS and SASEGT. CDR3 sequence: CASSEAFGSYNEQFF. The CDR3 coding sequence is TGTGCCAGCAGTGAAGCATTCGGGTCCTACAATGAGCAGTTCTTC.

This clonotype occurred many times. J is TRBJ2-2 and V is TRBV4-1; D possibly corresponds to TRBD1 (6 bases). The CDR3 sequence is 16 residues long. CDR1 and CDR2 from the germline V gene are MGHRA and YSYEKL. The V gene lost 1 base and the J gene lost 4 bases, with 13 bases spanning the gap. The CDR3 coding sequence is TGCGCCAGCAGCCAAGCTCAGGGGTTAGGCACCGGGGAGCTGTTTTTT. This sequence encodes CASSQAQGLGTGELFF.

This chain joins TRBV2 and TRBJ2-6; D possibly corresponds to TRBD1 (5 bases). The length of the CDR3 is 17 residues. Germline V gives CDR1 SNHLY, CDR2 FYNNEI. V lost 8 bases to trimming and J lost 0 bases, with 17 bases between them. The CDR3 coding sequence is TGTGCCAGCCGCTCCAGGGATCTTGACTCTGGGGCCAACGTCCTGACTTTC. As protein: CASRSRDLDSGANVLTF.

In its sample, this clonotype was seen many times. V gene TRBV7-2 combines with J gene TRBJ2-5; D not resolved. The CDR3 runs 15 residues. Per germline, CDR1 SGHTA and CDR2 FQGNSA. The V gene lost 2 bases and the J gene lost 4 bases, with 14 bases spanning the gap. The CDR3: CASSLSGGYGETQYF. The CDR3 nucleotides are TGTGCCAGCAGCTTAAGTGGCGGTTACGGAGAGACCCAGTACTTC.

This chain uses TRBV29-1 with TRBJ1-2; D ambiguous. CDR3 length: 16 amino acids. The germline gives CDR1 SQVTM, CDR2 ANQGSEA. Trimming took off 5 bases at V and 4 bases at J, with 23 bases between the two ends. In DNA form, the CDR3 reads TGCAGCGTTTTTGGTCTCCTCCGATCCAATACCTATGGCTACACCTTC. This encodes CSVFGLLRSNTYGYTF.

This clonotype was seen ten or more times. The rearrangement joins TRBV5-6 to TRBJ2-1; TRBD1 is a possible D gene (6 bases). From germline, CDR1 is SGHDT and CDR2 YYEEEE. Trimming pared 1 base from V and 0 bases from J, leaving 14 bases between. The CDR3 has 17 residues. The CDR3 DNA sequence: TGTGCCAGCAGCTTGAATAGGGGACAAGGCTCCTACAATGAGCAGTTCTTC. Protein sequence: CASSLNRGQGSYNEQFF.

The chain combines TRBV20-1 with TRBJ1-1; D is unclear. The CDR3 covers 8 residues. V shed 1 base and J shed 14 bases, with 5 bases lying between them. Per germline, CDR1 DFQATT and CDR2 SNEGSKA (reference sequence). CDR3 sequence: CSARVRFF. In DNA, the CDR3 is TGCAGTGCTAGAGTTCGATTCTTT.

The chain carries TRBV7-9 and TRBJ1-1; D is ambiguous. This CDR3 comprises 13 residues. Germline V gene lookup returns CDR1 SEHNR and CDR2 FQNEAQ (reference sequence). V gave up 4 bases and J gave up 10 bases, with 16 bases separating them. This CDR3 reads CASSYPGRAGAFF. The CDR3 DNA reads TGTGCCAGCAGCTACCCTGGAAGGGCTGGAGCTTTCTTT.

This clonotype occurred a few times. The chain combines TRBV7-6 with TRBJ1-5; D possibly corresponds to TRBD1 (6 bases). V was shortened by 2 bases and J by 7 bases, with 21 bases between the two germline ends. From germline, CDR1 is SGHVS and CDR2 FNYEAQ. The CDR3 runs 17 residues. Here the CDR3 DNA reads TGTGCCAGCAGCTTAATACCGAACAGGGATGGGAACCAGCCCCAGCATTTT. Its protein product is CASSLIPNRDGNQPQHF.

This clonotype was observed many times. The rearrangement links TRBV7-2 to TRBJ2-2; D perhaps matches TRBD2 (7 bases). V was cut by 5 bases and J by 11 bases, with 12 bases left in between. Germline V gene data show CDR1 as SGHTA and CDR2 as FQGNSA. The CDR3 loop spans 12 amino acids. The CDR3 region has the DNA TGTGCCAGCAGCCCTGGGGGGGCAGAGCTGTTTTTT. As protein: CASSPGGAELFF.

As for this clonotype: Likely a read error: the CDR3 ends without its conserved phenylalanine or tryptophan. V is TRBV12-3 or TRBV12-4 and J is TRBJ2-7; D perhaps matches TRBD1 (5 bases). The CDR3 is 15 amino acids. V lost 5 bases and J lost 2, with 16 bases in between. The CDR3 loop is CASSPGQGITYEQYI. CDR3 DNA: TGTGCCAGCAGTCCTGGACAAGGAATCACCTACGAGCAGTACATC.

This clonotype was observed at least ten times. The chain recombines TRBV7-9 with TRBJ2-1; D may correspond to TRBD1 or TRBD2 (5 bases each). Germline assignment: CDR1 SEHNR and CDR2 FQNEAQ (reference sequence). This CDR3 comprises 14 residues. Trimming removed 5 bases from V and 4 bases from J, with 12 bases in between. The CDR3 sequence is CASSPPGAYNEQFF. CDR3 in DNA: TGTGCCAGCAGCCCCCCCGGGGCTTACAATGAGCAGTTCTTC. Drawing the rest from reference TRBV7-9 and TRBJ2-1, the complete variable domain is DTGVSQNPRHKITKRGQNVTFRCDPISEHNRLYWYRQTLGQGPEFLTYFQNEAQLEKSRLLSDRFSAERPKGSFSTLEIQRTEQGDSAMYLCASSPPGAYNEQFFGPGTRLTVL.

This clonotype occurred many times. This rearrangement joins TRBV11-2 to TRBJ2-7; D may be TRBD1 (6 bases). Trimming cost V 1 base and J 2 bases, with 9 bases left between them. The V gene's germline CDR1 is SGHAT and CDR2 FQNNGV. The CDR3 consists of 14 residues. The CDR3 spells CASSLADSPYEQYV. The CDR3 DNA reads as TGTGCCAGCAGCTTAGCGGACAGCCCCTACGAGCAGTACGTC.